What follows are 15 T cell receptor beta chains derived from one specimen sequenced in a study of T cells in Graves' hyperthyroidism and ophthalmopathy. What was amplified from RNA transcripts were TCR beta CDR3 regions. First-round RT-PCR of the TCR CDR3 relied on the HTBI primer set. TCRdb re-derived calls from the multiplex PCR reads in MiXCR, one entry per CDR3 protein. This sample has hundreds of thousands of distinct CDR3 sequences, with about 14% found just once. Sequenced sample: blood. These receptors came from a man younger than 35 with Graves' ophthalmopathy.

The table lists this clonotype with many counts. V gene TRBV7-8 combines with J gene TRBJ1-3; 7 nucleotides align to TRBD1. This CDR3 is 18 amino acids long. Germline loops: CDR1 SGHVS, CDR2 FQNEAQ. V lost 2 bases, J lost 0 bases, and 10 bases stayed unmatched. The CDR3 protein is CASSLNGDSLVSGNTIYF. In DNA, the CDR3 is TGTGCCAGCAGCTTAAATGGGGACAGTCTAGTCTCTGGAAACACCATATATTTT. Full variable domain (missing parts from reference TRBV7-8 and TRBJ1-3): GAGVSQSPRYKVAKRGQDVALRCDPISGHVSLFWYQQALGQGPEFLTYFQNEAQLDKSGLPSDRFFAERPEGSVSTLKIQRTQQEDSAVYLCASSLNGDSLVSGNTIYFGEGSWLTVV.

This clonotype was observed a handful of times. The genes are TRBV11-2 and TRBJ2-3, with 7 bases aligning to TRBD1. The CDR3 length is 18 residues. J was trimmed by 0 bases and V by 2 bases; bases with no gene match: 11. Germline V CDR1 and CDR2: SGHAT, FQNNGV. The CDR3 protein is CASSLRGQSISSTDTQYF. CDR3 nucleotides: TGTGCCAGCAGCTTACGGGGACAGTCTATATCTAGCACAGATACGCAGTATTTT.

This sequence joins TRBV5-4 and TRBJ1-5; D not resolved. The V gene's germline CDR1 is SGHNT and CDR2 YYREEE (reference sequence). The ends were cut back, 1 base at V and 6 bases at J, with 5 bases in the middle. The CDR3 runs 12 residues. The CDR3 DNA reads as TGTGCCAGCAGCTTGAACGGTCAGCCCCAGCATTTT. It yields the protein CASSLNGQPQHF.

The chain recombines TRBV19 with TRBJ2-1; 13 nucleotides align to TRBD2. Germline assignment: CDR1 LNHDA and CDR2 SQIVND (reference sequence). After removal of 7 bases from V and 1 base from J, the junction contained 4 bases not matched to a gene. This CDR3 region has 16 residues. CDR3: CASTILAGGSYNEQFF. For the CDR3, the DNA is TGTGCCAGTACCATACTAGCGGGAGGGTCCTACAATGAGCAGTTCTTC.

The V and J genes are TRBV20-1 and TRBJ2-7, with 7 bases matching TRBD1. The CDR3 sequence is 13 residues long. Germline V lookup: CDR1 DFQATT, CDR2 SNEGSKA (reference sequence). Unmatched junction bases numbered 5, after V lost 6 bases and J lost 0 bases. CDR3 residues: CSAPGTDSYEQYF. CDR3 nucleotide sequence: TGCAGTGCCCCCGGGACAGACTCCTACGAGCAGTACTTC.

CDR3 residues: CSARSGLAGGQNIQYF. CDR3 in DNA: TGCAGTGCTAGATCGGGACTAGCGGGAGGTCAAAACATTCAGTACTTC. The V gene is TRBV20-1, the J gene TRBJ2-4, with 15 bases identical to TRBD2. J was trimmed by 5 bases and V by 2 bases; bases with no gene match: 4. This CDR3 has 16 amino acids. In germline, CDR1 is DFQATT, CDR2 SNEGSKA (reference sequence).

This clonotype was detected ten times or more. The V and J genes are TRBV29-1 and TRBJ2-5; D unclear. Deletions cut 4 bases from V and 6 bases from J, with 9 bases between. The CDR3 covers 11 residues. Germline CDR1 is SQVTM and CDR2 is ANQGSEA. The CDR3 sequence is CSVVGLQTQYF. The CDR3 bases are TGCAGCGTTGTAGGGTTGCAGACCCAGTACTTC.

This clonotype was detected ten times or more. V usage is TRBV5-4 and J usage is TRBJ2-7, with D possibly matching TRBD1 (6 bases). The germline gives CDR1 SGHNT, CDR2 YYREEE (reference sequence). V was cut by 3 bases and J by 6 bases, with 13 bases left in between. The CDR3 spans 13 residues. CDR3 in DNA: TGTGCCAGCAGCTCAGTGGGGGCGACCGAGCAGTACTTC. This gives the protein CASSSVGATEQYF.

Remarks on this clonotype: A much larger clone is a single base away; this may be a read error. The chain employs TRBV13 and TRBJ2-7, with D perhaps TRBD2 (6 bases). CDR3 length: 13 amino acids. V lost 4 bases and J 2 bases, leaving 9 bases between the germline ends. CDR1 is PRHDT and CDR2 is FYEKMQ in the germline V gene (reference sequence). The CDR3, as DNA: TGTGCCAGCAGCTCCAGACTAGCCTACGAGCAGTACTTC. It specifies CASSSRLAYEQYF.

This clonotype has a count of ten or more. The chain employs TRBV12-3 or TRBV12-4 and TRBJ2-4; no definite D call. The V end lost 7 bases, the J end lost 3 bases, and 13 bases lay between the germline ends. CDR3 size: 14 residues. The CDR3 bases are TGTGCCAGCACTCAAGGGATTAGCAAAAACATTCAGTACTTC. The encoded protein is CASTQGISKNIQYF.

In the case of this clonotype: Just one base apart from a much larger clone, this may be a read error. The rearrangement links TRBV24-1 to TRBJ1-1; 7 bases are a match to TRBD1. From germline, CDR1 is KGHDR and CDR2 SFDVKD. The CDR3 consists of 12 residues. The CDR3 region is CATRQGNTEASF. CDR3 DNA: TGTGCCACCAGACAGGGGAACACTGAAGCTTCCTTT.

This clonotype was detected ten times or more. V usage is TRBV6-4 and J usage is TRBJ2-7; 14 bases line up with TRBD2. The CDR3 runs to 14 residues. V shed 3 bases, J shed 6 bases, and the junction held 1 base outside the gene matches. The germline gives CDR1 MRHNA, CDR2 SNTAGT. CDR3 sequence (DNA): TGTGCCAGCAGTGAGGGGACTAGCGGGAGCGAGCAGTACTTC. This translates into CASSEGTSGSEQYF.

The chain carries TRBV27 and TRBJ2-3; tentative D call: TRBD2 (7 bases). The CDR3 sequence is 16 residues long. V shed 6 bases and J shed 6 bases, with 22 bases lying between them. CDR1 and CDR2 (germline): MNHEY, SMNVEV (reference sequence). The CDR3 here is CASSPRGGVSLDTQYF. In DNA, the CDR3 is TGTGCCAGCAGCCCAAGGGGGGGCGTCAGTTTGGATACGCAGTATTTT.

V usage is TRBV9 and J usage is TRBJ2-1, with 8 bases that match TRBD2. This CDR3 comprises 14 residues. Germline V lookup: CDR1 SGDLS, CDR2 YYNGEE. V dropped 2 bases and J dropped 4; count of bases not matched to a gene: 2. In DNA, the CDR3 is TGTGCCAGCAGCGTTTTAGCGGGATACAATGAGCAGTTCTTC. This sequence encodes CASSVLAGYNEQFF.

This clonotype occurred many times. The V gene is TRBV15, the J gene TRBJ2-7; tentative D call: TRBD1 (6 bases). The CDR3 consists of 13 residues. Trimming shortened V by 3 bases and J by 6 bases, and 12 bases separated the two germline ends. From germline, CDR1 is LNHNV and CDR2 YYDKDF (reference sequence). CDR3 loop: CATSRDSRAEQYF. The CDR3 DNA follows: TGTGCCACCAGCAGGGACAGTCGAGCCGAGCAGTACTTC.